The entry below gives a single T cell receptor beta chain sequence along with its context. The data originate from a study of cytomegalovirus exposure and HLA in healthy donors. In the study overall: From donors who were HLA-typed, an early data release held about 85 million unique TCRs. Falling in the Caucasian-associated ancestry cluster were 81% of about 400 genotyped donors.

Amplification used 60 Vbeta primers and 13 Jbeta primers. Some clones are missing from TCRdb's copy, which holds only in-frame ones; the method was immunoSEQ multiplex PCR. The sample lists around 140,000 clones; approximately 71% were seen once. J gave up 7 bases and V 4 bases, and 10 bases lay outside the gene matches. The CDR3 has 15 residues. Looked up from germline, CDR1 is SGHTA and CDR2 is FQGNSA. The V and J genes are TRBV7-2 and TRBJ1-5; TRBD1 matches at 7 bases. The sequence came from a woman between 55 and 75 years old in good health and CMV-seronegative. Material: PBMCs. CDR3 coding DNA: TGTGCCAGCAGCTCGGACAGGATGGGTGGACAGCCCCAGCATTTT. Protein sequence: CASSSDRMGGQPQHF.